This TCR beta chain was observed in a study of regulatory T cells in long-lasting Graves disease. Points from the study as a whole: Peripheral blood, not thyroid tissue, was the sole material studied.

A note on this clonotype: Its specificity is not known.

Researchers made TCR beta libraries by using iRepertoire HTBI primers and running Arm-PCR on CDR3 regions. MiXCR, run by TCRdb on the multiplex PCR reads, gives a single entry per CDR3 protein. In the table there are under 400,000 distinct CDR3 sequences, approximately 16% of which are singletons. Time point reported: newly diagnosed GD, antithyroid drugs for less than 3 months. PBMC RNA served as the TCR library source. These sequences were also reported in another study, on T cells in Graves' hyperthyroidism and ophthalmopathy. That work states: Graves' hyperthyroidism was deemed stable absent ophthalmopathy progression within 18 months. Through a model of 13 V-J features, ophthalmopathy was separated from stable hyperthyroidism.

This sequence was found in a middle-aged man with Graves disease. This specimen was peripheral blood mononuclear cells (PBMCs), taken at new diagnosis, from a patient treated with antithyroid drugs.

The CDR3 here is CASSTQSAGYTF. Here the CDR3 DNA reads TGTGCCAGCAGCACCCAGTCGGCTGGCTACACCTTC. The chain links TRBV28 to TRBJ1-2; D ambiguous. The CDR3 is made up of 12 amino acids. Germline CDR1 and CDR2: MDHEN and SYDVKM. Trimming took off 6 bases at V and 7 bases at J, with 12 bases between the two ends.